A selection of T cell receptor beta chains follows, all from one sample in a study of blood T cell repertoires in COVID-19. Here immunoSEQ multiplex PCR was the method, and the copy in TCRdb shows in-frame clones only, minus some. The sample has 45,000 or so clones, over 75% seen once. The sequenced sample consisted of peripheral blood. The receptors originated from a human donor in a cohort sampled during active COVID-19. Both conserved end residues are part of each CDR3. A D gene is named only where the DNA matches it firmly. A row's size may be missing; if present it is once, few, many or a size class.

j_gene: TRBJ2-5; v_gene: TRBV11-1; d_gene: TRBD1; abundance: .; CDR3nt: TGTGCCAGCAGCCGAGGAGGGACAGGGGAGACCCAGTACTTC; CDR3aa: CASSRGGTGETQYF
j_gene: TRBJ1-1; v_gene: TRBV11-2; d_gene: TRBD1; abundance: .; CDR3nt: TGTGCCAGCAGCTTAGAAGGTTGGGACAGGATGCAAATGAACACTGAAGCTTTCTTT; CDR3aa: CASSLEGWDRMQMNTEAFF
j_gene: TRBJ2-3; v_gene: TRBV19; d_gene: .; abundance: .; CDR3nt: TGTGCCAGTAGTCCTACTCAGGGGACAGATACGCAGTATTTT; CDR3aa: CASSPTQGTDTQYF
j_gene: TRBJ1-4; v_gene: TRBV14; d_gene: .; abundance: .; CDR3nt: TGTGCCAGCAGCCAAGTACGGGAAAAACTGTTTTTT; CDR3aa: CASSQVREKLFF
j_gene: TRBJ2-3; v_gene: TRBV11-3; d_gene: .; abundance: .; CDR3nt: TGTGCCAGCAGCCAGAGTAGCGAAGATACGCAGTATTTT; CDR3aa: CASSQSSEDTQYF
j_gene: TRBJ1-3; v_gene: TRBV5-1; d_gene: .; abundance: once; CDR3nt: TGCGCCAGCAGCCCCGCCAGTGGAAACACCATATATTTT; CDR3aa: CASSPASGNTIYF
j_gene: TRBJ2-7; v_gene: TRBV7-9; d_gene: TRBD1; abundance: .; CDR3nt: TGTGCCAGCAGCTTAGTACAGGGGGTGAGAGAGCAGTACTTC; CDR3aa: CASSLVQGVREQYF
j_gene: TRBJ2-7; v_gene: TRBV25-1; d_gene: TRBD1; abundance: .; CDR3nt: TGTGCCAGCAGTGAATACGGACAGGAGTACTCCTACGAGCAGTACTTC; CDR3aa: CASSEYGQEYSYEQYF
j_gene: TRBJ2-3; v_gene: TRBV3-1/TRBV3-2; d_gene: TRBD2; abundance: .; CDR3nt: TGTGCCAGCAGCCAAGATAGGGCTAGCGGGCGGATTACTAGCACAGATACGCAGTATTTT; CDR3aa: CASSQDRASGRITSTDTQYF
j_gene: TRBJ1-1; v_gene: TRBV28; d_gene: .; abundance: .; CDR3nt: TGTGCCAGCAAAAAAGTCGGGGAGAACACTGAAGCTTTCTTT; CDR3aa: CASKKVGENTEAFF
j_gene: TRBJ2-3; v_gene: TRBV11-2; d_gene: TRBD2; abundance: .; CDR3nt: TGTGCCAGCAGAAAAAGCGGGAGCCCCACAGATACGCAGTATTTT; CDR3aa: CASRKSGSPTDTQYF
j_gene: TRBJ1-3; v_gene: TRBV6-5; d_gene: TRBD1; abundance: .; CDR3nt: TGTGCCAGCAGAGTCGGGACAGGGGCTGGAAACACCATATATTTT; CDR3aa: CASRVGTGAGNTIYF
j_gene: TRBJ2-1; v_gene: TRBV12-5; d_gene: .; abundance: .; CDR3nt: TGTGCTAGTGGTCCTCTTTTCGCGGGTTCCTACAATGAGCAGTTCTTC; CDR3aa: CASGPLFAGSYNEQFF
j_gene: TRBJ1-2; v_gene: TRBV18; d_gene: TRBD1; abundance: once; CDR3nt: TGTGCCAGCTCACCGGGGACAGAGGATGGCTACACCTTC; CDR3aa: CASSPGTEDGYTF
j_gene: TRBJ2-7; v_gene: TRBV2; d_gene: .; abundance: .; CDR3nt: TGTGCCAGCAGTTACAGCTACGAGCAGTACTTC; CDR3aa: CASSYSYEQYF
j_gene: TRBJ2-1; v_gene: TRBV25-1; d_gene: TRBD2; abundance: .; CDR3nt: TGTGCCAGCAGTGAATTCGCGGGAGCAGGCTACAATGAGCAGTTCTTC; CDR3aa: CASSEFAGAGYNEQFF
j_gene: TRBJ2-7; v_gene: TRBV10-3; d_gene: TRBD1; abundance: few; CDR3nt: TGTGCCATCAGTGAGTGGACAGGGAGCTCCTACGAGCAGTACTTC; CDR3aa: CAISEWTGSSYEQYF
j_gene: TRBJ1-2; v_gene: TRBV3-1/TRBV3-2; d_gene: .; abundance: .; CDR3nt: TGTGCCAGCAGCCCGGCTGGAGACTATGGCTACACCTTC; CDR3aa: CASSPAGDYGYTF
j_gene: TRBJ2-7; v_gene: TRBV28; d_gene: TRBD2; abundance: .; CDR3nt: TGTGCCACCCAAGGTCTGTTTGGGCGGGAGGGTTCCTACGAGCAGTACTTC; CDR3aa: CATQGLFGREGSYEQYF
j_gene: TRBJ1-6; v_gene: TRBV19; d_gene: TRBD1; abundance: few; CDR3nt: TGTGCCAGTAGTAGACAGGGGGACTATAATTCACCCCTCCACTTT; CDR3aa: CASSRQGDYNSPLHF
j_gene: TRBJ1-1; v_gene: TRBV14; d_gene: .; abundance: few; CDR3nt: TGTGCCAGCAGCCAAGATTGGCAGGGTGAAGCTTTCTTT; CDR3aa: CASSQDWQGEAFF
j_gene: TRBJ2-3; v_gene: TRBV5-1; d_gene: .; abundance: .; CDR3nt: TGCGCCAGCAGCTTGGCCGGGGGTCCCAGGAATACGCAGTATTTT; CDR3aa: CASSLAGGPRNTQYF
j_gene: TRBJ2-3; v_gene: TRBV5-4; d_gene: TRBD1; abundance: .; CDR3nt: TGTGCCAGCAGCTTGGCTTTGGGACAGAGCACAGATACGCAGTATTTT; CDR3aa: CASSLALGQSTDTQYF
j_gene: TRBJ2-1; v_gene: TRBV6-5; d_gene: .; abundance: .; CDR3nt: TGTGCCAGCAACGAACGGTTCCATGAGCAGTTCTTC; CDR3aa: CASNERFHEQFF